The 27 T cell receptor beta chains below were found in one sample sequenced in a study of blood T cell repertoires in COVID-19. The data were produced by immunoSEQ multiplex PCR, yet TCRdb's version contains in-frame clones alone and is incomplete. The table shows around 270,000 clones, with more than 85% occurring only once. The sample was peripheral blood. The receptors originated from a young adult with COVID-19, enrolled during active disease.

This clone has more than one count but fewer than ten. The chain uses TRBV29-1 and TRBJ2-1; TRBD2 matches 11 bases. Trimming cost V 3 bases and J 1 base; bases outside gene matches: 11. CDR1 and CDR2 from the germline V gene are SQVTM and ANQGSEA. This CDR3 comprises 18 residues. CDR3 bases: TGCAGCGTTGAGGACACCGGACTAGCGGGTCCTTCCTACAATGAGCAGTTCTTC. Its translation: CSVEDTGLAGPSYNEQFF.

The chain carries TRBV6-5 and TRBJ2-5, with TRBD1 identical over 8 bases. This CDR3 has 15 amino acids. Germline assignment: CDR1 MNHEY and CDR2 SVGAGI. With 5 bases clipped from V and 5 bases from J, the junction kept 10 bases outside the gene matches. For the CDR3, the DNA is TGTGCCAGCAGTCTCACGACAGGGGTGCGGGAGACCCAGTACTTC. Translated, it gives CASSLTTGVRETQYF.

The rearrangement joins TRBV6-1 to TRBJ1-5; D remains ambiguous. Trimming left V 0 bases short and J 0 bases short, with 9 bases between. This CDR3 is 16 amino acids long. Looked up from germline, CDR1 is MNHNS and CDR2 is SASEGT. CDR3 nucleotide sequence: TGTGCCAGCAGTGAAGCAGGGAGCGTTAGCAATCAGCCCCAGCATTTT. Residues: CASSEAGSVSNQPQHF.

The CDR3: CASDRDRDSGANVLTF. CDR3 coding DNA: TGTGCCAGCGACCGGGACAGGGATTCTGGGGCCAACGTCCTGACTTTC. The J gene is TRBJ2-6, the V gene TRBV7-9; TRBD1 aligns across 9 bases. Unmatched junction bases numbered 6, after V lost 8 bases and J lost 1 base. Germline-derived CDR1 and CDR2 are SEHNR and FQNEAQ (reference sequence). This CDR3 contains 16 residues.

This rearrangement joins TRBV20-1 to TRBJ1-6; possible D gene TRBD1, 6 bases. Germline loops: CDR1 DFQATT, CDR2 SNEGSKA (reference sequence). V shed 3 bases and J shed 5 bases, with 23 bases lying between them. The CDR3 is 18 amino acids. CDR3: CSASRSMSPGQNNSPLHF. In nucleotides, the CDR3 is TGCAGTGCTAGTCGTAGTATGTCTCCGGGACAAAATAATTCACCCCTCCACTTT.

This clone was detected only a few times. The V gene is TRBV18, the J gene TRBJ2-5; possibly TRBD2 for D (6 bases). This CDR3 contains 14 residues. V was cut by 2 bases and J by 1 base, with 8 bases left in between. Germline CDR1 KGHSH, CDR2 LQKENI. CDR3 in amino acids: CASSPGGTQETQYF. In nucleotides, the CDR3 is TGTGCCAGCTCACCAGGGGGGACCCAAGAGACCCAGTACTTC. Based on the CDR3 plus reference TRBV18 and TRBJ2-5, the full variable domain is NAGVMQNPRHLVRRRGQEARLRCSPMKGHSHVYWYRQLPEEGLKFMVYLQKENIIDESGMPKERFSAEFPKEGPSILRIQQVVRGDSAAYFCASSPGGTQETQYFGPGTRLLVL.

The V and J genes are TRBV7-9 and TRBJ1-2, with 7 positions matching TRBD1. The V and J ends lost 3 bases and 1 base, in that order; junction bases with no gene match: 2. The CDR3 length is 14 residues. CDR1 is SEHNR and CDR2 is FQNEAQ in the germline V gene (reference sequence). CDR3 sequence reads: CASSLGQNNYGYTF. CDR3 in DNA: TGTGCCAGCAGCTTGGGACAGAATAACTATGGCTACACCTTC.

This chain connects TRBV7-2 to TRBJ2-2, with TRBD2 matching over 8 bases. Germline CDR1 and CDR2: SGHTA and FQGNSA. V gave up 1 base and J gave up 7 bases; unmatched junction bases: 8. This CDR3 has 16 amino acids. The CDR3 sequence: CASSLGPAGVSGELFF. CDR3 in DNA: TGTGCCAGCAGCTTAGGTCCAGCGGGAGTTAGCGGGGAGCTGTTTTTT.

The chain recombines TRBV6-5 with TRBJ2-7, with D hard to call. This CDR3 is built from 15 residues. Trimming took 5 bases from V and 1 from J, leaving 15 bases between them. Per the germline V gene, CDR1 is MNHEY and CDR2 is SVGAGI. CDR3 coding DNA: TGTGCCAGCAGTACCCCACAGAGTAGTTCCTACGAGCAGTACTTC. Residues: CASSTPQSSSYEQYF.

This chain uses TRBV30 with TRBJ1-1; TRBD1 might be the D (5 bases). Germline CDR1 reads GTSNPN; CDR2 reads SVGIG (reference sequence). V shed 5 bases and J shed 1 base, with 17 bases lying between them. The CDR3 consists of 15 residues. The CDR3 DNA is TGTGCCTGGCGACCGACAGTTCCGGGGAACACTGAAGCTTTCTTT. This encodes CAWRPTVPGNTEAFF. Together with reference TRBV30 and TRBJ1-1, the CDR3 gives the full variable domain: SQTIHQWPATLVQPVGSPLSLECTVEGTSNPNLYWYRQAAGRGLQLLFYSVGIGQISSEVPQNLSASRPQDRQFILSSKKLLLSDSGFYLCAWRPTVPGNTEAFFGQGTRLTVV.

The V call is TRBV10-3, the J call TRBJ1-3; D possibly corresponds to TRBD1 (5 bases). Germline V CDR1 and CDR2: ENHRY, SYGVKD. Deletions cut 0 bases from V and 0 bases from J, with 9 bases between. The CDR3 loop spans 16 amino acids. CDR3 region: CAISESGDSSGNTIYF. The CDR3 DNA reads TGTGCCATCAGTGAGTCGGGTGACAGCTCTGGAAACACCATATATTTT.

This sequence joins TRBV5-1 and TRBJ1-2; 7 nucleotides align to TRBD1. V gave up 4 bases and J gave up 1 base; unmatched junction bases: 7. The CDR3 has 15 residues. The germline CDR1 and CDR2 sequences are SGHRS and YFSETQ. CDR3 sequence: CASSETGAVNYGYTF. CDR3 DNA sequence: TGCGCCAGCAGCGAAACAGGGGCGGTTAACTATGGCTACACCTTC. Looking up the rest from reference TRBV5-1 and TRBJ1-2 gives the full variable domain: KAGVTQTPRYLIKTRGQQVTLSCSPISGHRSVSWYQQTPGQGLQFLFEYFSETQRNKGNFPGRFSGRQFSNSRSEMNVSTLELGDSALYLCASSETGAVNYGYTFGSGTRLTVV.

With respect to this clone: Its ends do not fully match the called genes, so a read error is possible. V usage is TRBV7-9 and J usage is TRBJ2-3; D possibly corresponds to TRBD2 (5 bases). Germline V gene lookup returns CDR1 SEHNR and CDR2 FQNEAQ (reference sequence). This CDR3 is built from 15 residues. CDR3 protein: CAISFPEGWEDTQYF. The CDR3 DNA is TGTGCCATCAGCTTTCCCGAGGGCTGGGAAGATACGCAGTATTTT.

Concerning this clone: Distinct nucleotide sequences in the sample also encode this CDR3. The CDR3 reads CASSLGTGPYEQYF. CDR3 bases: TGTGCCAGCAGCTTAGGGACTGGTCCCTACGAGCAGTACTTC. This chain connects TRBV7-8 to TRBJ2-7; maybe TRBD2 (5 bases). Trimming left V 1 base short and J 2 bases short, with 9 bases between. The CDR3 extends over 14 amino acids. CDR1 SGHVS and CDR2 FQNEAQ come from the germline V gene. The full variable domain, in which reference TRBV7-8 and TRBJ2-7 provide the parts outside the CDR3, is GAGVSQSPRYKVAKRGQDVALRCDPISGHVSLFWYQQALGQGPEFLTYFQNEAQLDKSGLPSDRFFAERPEGSVSTLKIQRTQQEDSAVYLCASSLGTGPYEQYFGPGTRLTVT.

This clone came up a few times. V gene TRBV9 combines with J gene TRBJ2-5, with 9 bases aligning to TRBD2. CDR3 length equals 16 residues. V was pared by 0 bases and J by 0 bases, with 3 bases of the junction left unmatched. In germline, CDR1 is SGDLS, CDR2 YYNGEE. For the CDR3, the DNA is TGTGCCAGCAGCGTAGCCGCGGGAGGGTACCAAGAGACCCAGTACTTC. Protein: CASSVAAGGYQETQYF. Full variable domain (outside the CDR3, taken from reference TRBV9 and TRBJ2-5): DSGVTQTPKHLITATGQRVTLRCSPRSGDLSVYWYQQSLDQGLQFLIQYYNGEERAKGNILERFSAQQFPDLHSELNLSSLELGDSALYFCASSVAAGGYQETQYFGPGTRLLVL.

This clone has only one observation. Other DNA sequences in this sample translate to the same CDR3. This rearrangement joins TRBV19 to TRBJ1-1; TRBD1 is a possible D gene (5 bases). This CDR3 spans 14 amino acids. The germline CDR1 and CDR2 sequences are LNHDA and SQIVND (reference sequence). V was clipped by 5 bases and J by 4 bases, with 14 bases between them. CDR3: CASSATGGSTEAFF. In DNA form, the CDR3 reads TGTGCCAGTAGTGCTACAGGTGGAAGCACTGAAGCTTTCTTT.

The chain employs TRBV6-2 or TRBV6-3 and TRBJ2-5; D may be TRBD1 (5 bases). The CDR3 covers 12 residues. Germline V gene data show CDR1 as MNHEY and CDR2 as SVGEGT. V shed 6 bases and J shed 3 bases, with 8 bases lying between them. The chain's CDR3 is CASSLGEETQYF. CDR3 coding DNA: TGTGCCAGCAGCTTAGGGGAAGAGACCCAGTACTTC.

The chain is built from TRBV24-1 and TRBJ2-1, with D possibly being TRBD1 (7 bases). CDR1 is KGHDR, CDR2 SFDVKD, per germline. The ends were cut back, 4 bases at V and 5 bases at J, with 14 bases in the middle. The CDR3 is 15 amino acids. In nucleotides, the CDR3 is TGTGCCACCAGTGACCAGGGACAGCGGGACAATGAGCAGTTCTTC. It yields the protein CATSDQGQRDNEQFF.

V usage is TRBV3-1 (or the pseudogene TRBV3-2) and J usage is TRBJ2-1; 7 bases align to TRBD1. V was clipped by 0 bases and J by 8 bases; unmatched bases: 4. CDR1 LGHDT and CDR2 YNNKEL come from the germline V gene (reference sequence). The CDR3 has 14 amino acids. The CDR3 DNA reads as TGTGCCAGCAGCCAAGATCCAGGGGGAGATGAGCAGTTCTTC. Its translation: CASSQDPGGDEQFF.

This clone was counted once. This chain links TRBV13 with TRBJ2-7; 7 bases line up with TRBD1. Germline trimming cut 5 bases from V and 6 bases from J; bases unmatched to any gene: 13. From germline, CDR1 is PRHDT and CDR2 FYEKMQ (reference sequence). This CDR3 has 15 amino acids. CDR3 bases: TGTGCCAGCAGCCTCCAGGGGGAGAGGGATGGCGAGCAGTACTTC. Its protein product is CASSLQGERDGEQYF.

The chain joins TRBV23-1 to TRBJ1-3; D perhaps matches TRBD1 (5 bases). TRBV23-1 is recorded as an ORF, its role being uncertain. V lost 2 bases and J 5 bases, leaving 19 bases between the germline ends. The CDR3 loop spans 17 amino acids. CDR3 DNA: TGCGCCAGCAGTCAACTACATACTTGGCAGGGTAGAAACACCATATATTTT. It specifies CASSQLHTWQGRNTIYF.

The V and J genes are TRBV28 and TRBJ2-7, with 9 bases aligning to TRBD1. CDR3 length: 14 residues. Unmatched junction bases numbered 11, after V lost 7 bases and J lost 7 bases. Germline lookup yields CDR1 MDHEN and CDR2 SYDVKM. The CDR3, as DNA: TGTGCCAGCATTGAGAACAGGGGGCCGAGAGAGCAGTACTTC. Its translation is CASIENRGPREQYF.

The rearrangement links TRBV2 to TRBJ2-1; TRBD1 is a possible D gene (5 bases). The CDR3 contains 13 residues. Trimming took off 5 bases at V and 7 bases at J, with 12 bases between the two ends. The germline V gene has CDR1 SNHLY and CDR2 FYNNEI. The CDR3 nucleotides are TGTGCCAGCAGTCAATTCAGGGTGAATGAGCAGTTCTTC. This sequence encodes CASSQFRVNEQFF. The full variable domain, its missing parts supplied by reference TRBV2 and TRBJ2-1, is EPEVTQTPSHQVTQMGQEVILRCVPISNHLYFYWYRQILGQKVEFLVSFYNNEISEKSEIFDDQFSVERPDGSNFTLKIRSTKLEDSAMYFCASSQFRVNEQFFGPGTRLTVL.

The chain combines TRBV19 with TRBJ2-1, with 11 bases aligning to TRBD2. With 5 bases clipped from V and 4 bases from J, the junction kept 10 bases outside the gene matches. Germline V gene data show CDR1 as LNHDA and CDR2 as SQIVND (reference sequence). CDR3 length: 17 residues. The CDR3 sequence: CASSGPGLAEKYNEQFF. The CDR3 bases are TGTGCCAGTAGTGGACCGGGACTAGCGGAGAAGTACAATGAGCAGTTCTTC.

V gene TRBV18 combines with J gene TRBJ1-3; the D is unclear. CDR1 and CDR2 (germline): KGHSH, LQKENI. The length of the CDR3 is 16 residues. The germline V and J ends were trimmed by 5 bases and 4 bases, with 18 bases remaining between them. CDR3 loop: CASSSSGSGSGNTIYF. Here the CDR3 DNA reads TGTGCCAGCTCATCCTCGGGATCCGGGTCGGGAAACACCATATATTTT. Looking up the rest from reference TRBV18 and TRBJ1-3 gives the full variable domain: NAGVMQNPRHLVRRRGQEARLRCSPMKGHSHVYWYRQLPEEGLKFMVYLQKENIIDESGMPKERFSAEFPKEGPSILRIQQVVRGDSAAYFCASSSSGSGSGNTIYFGEGSWLTVV.

The V and J genes are TRBV2 and TRBJ1-1; D remains ambiguous. The germline V and J ends were trimmed by 4 bases and 3 bases, with 6 bases remaining between them. Germline V gene data show CDR1 as SNHLY and CDR2 as FYNNEI. This CDR3 region has 12 residues. The CDR3 loop reads CASSGEYTEAFF. The CDR3 DNA reads as TGTGCCAGCAGTGGGGAGTACACTGAAGCTTTCTTT.

The rearrangement joins TRBV25-1 to TRBJ1-3, with D unclear. Per germline, CDR1 MGHDK and CDR2 SYGVNS. V shed 7 bases and J shed 0 bases, with 4 bases lying between them. This CDR3 has 12 residues. In DNA, the CDR3 is TGTGCCAGCAAGAGCTCTGGAAACACCATATATTTT. It is translated as CASKSSGNTIYF. The variable domain in full, with the rest retrieved from reference TRBV25-1 and TRBJ1-3, is EADIYQTPRYLVIGTGKKITLECSQTMGHDKMYWYQQDPGMELHLIHYSYGVNSTEKGDLSSESTVSRIRTEHFPLTLESARPSHTSQYLCASKSSGNTIYFGEGSWLTVV.